The 7 T cell receptor beta chains below come from one sample, sequenced in a study of OX40 agonist ivuxolimab in advanced cancers. The protocol was immunoSEQ multiplex PCR, while the TCRdb copy is restricted to in-frame clones and leaves out a portion. The sample carries about 82,000 clones, approximately 82% recorded once. The input for sequencing was CD4+ or CD8+ T cells sorted from blood, taken in a trial of the OX40 agonist ivuxolimab. The receptors here all came from an adult with an advanced solid tumor such as melanoma, head and neck, liver or kidney cancer.

This chain uses TRBV7-2 with TRBJ1-3; D gene unclear. Germline values: CDR1 SGHTA, CDR2 FQGNSA. There are 16 residues in the CDR3. The V end lost 1 base, the J end lost 0 bases, and 10 bases lay between the germline ends. The CDR3 reads CASSLVSTDSGNTIYF. In DNA, the CDR3 is TGTGCCAGCAGCTTAGTATCTACGGACTCTGGAAACACCATATATTTT.

The V and J genes are TRBV6-4 and TRBJ2-5; D possibly corresponds to TRBD2 (6 bases). The germline V gene encodes CDR1 MRHNA and CDR2 SNTAGT. The CDR3 is made up of 13 amino acids. Deletions cut 6 bases from V and 2 bases from J, with 10 bases between. As DNA, the CDR3 is TGTGCCAGCAGCCGGGACTTTCAAGAGACCCAGTACTTC. This sequence encodes CASSRDFQETQYF.

V usage is TRBV6-1 and J usage is TRBJ2-6; D is perhaps TRBD2 (5 bases). This CDR3 has 16 residues. Trimming took off 2 bases at V and 4 bases at J, with 12 bases between the two ends. The germline V gene encodes CDR1 MNHNS and CDR2 SASEGT. The chain's CDR3 is CASSERGRSGANVLTF. The CDR3 DNA reads TGTGCCAGCAGTGAACGAGGGCGCTCCGGGGCCAACGTCCTGACTTTC.

The chain joins TRBV5-8 to TRBJ1-4, with D uncertain. Between the trimmed V and J ends, which lost 4 bases and 13 bases, there was a span of 11 bases. The germline V gene has CDR1 SGHTS and CDR2 YDEGEE. The CDR3 consists of 11 residues. This CDR3 reads CASSRRSRLFF. CDR3 DNA: TGTGCCAGCAGCCGCCGATCCAGACTGTTTTTT.

A note on this clone: Compared with germline, one end of the junction differs, possibly owing to a read error. The chain employs TRBV5-1 and TRBJ1-1, with 8 bases identical to TRBD1. This CDR3 region has 15 residues. CDR1 is SGHRS and CDR2 is YFSETQ in the germline V gene. CDR3: CASTLSQGAITEAFF. In nucleotides, the CDR3 is TGCGCCAGCACCTTGTCTCAGGGGGCGATCACTGAAGCTTTCTTT. The whole variable domain, remainder taken from reference TRBV5-1 and TRBJ1-1, is KAGVTQTPRYLIKTRGQQVTLSCSPISGHRSVSWYQQTPGQGLQFLFEYFSETQRNKGNFPGRFSGRQFSNSRSEMNVSTLELGDSALYLCASTLSQGAITEAFFGQGTRLTVV.

This clone was counted between two and nine times. This sequence joins TRBV7-9 and TRBJ1-2; D might be TRBD1 (6 bases). Trimming removed 2 bases at V and 5 bases at J, with 18 bases between. The CDR3 consists of 16 residues. Germline-derived CDR1 and CDR2 are SEHNR and FQNEAQ (reference sequence). The CDR3 coding sequence is TGTGCCAGCAGCTTATACAACGAGGGGGGGCGATATGGCTACACCTTC. Translated, it gives CASSLYNEGGRYGYTF. Together with reference TRBV7-9 and TRBJ1-2, the CDR3 gives the full variable domain: DTGVSQNPRHKITKRGQNVTFRCDPISEHNRLYWYRQTLGQGPEFLTYFQNEAQLEKSRLLSDRFSAERPKGSFSTLEIQRTEQGDSAMYLCASSLYNEGGRYGYTFGSGTRLTVV.

This clone is a singleton in its sample. The rearrangement uses TRBV7-9 and TRBJ2-6; no clear D. There are 15 residues in the CDR3. Germline V CDR1 and CDR2: SEHNR, FQNEAQ (reference sequence). V was cut by 3 bases and J by 0 bases, with 6 bases left in between. The CDR3 region is CASSFEPSGANVLTF. CDR3 in DNA: TGTGCCAGCAGCTTCGAGCCCTCTGGGGCCAACGTCCTGACTTTC.